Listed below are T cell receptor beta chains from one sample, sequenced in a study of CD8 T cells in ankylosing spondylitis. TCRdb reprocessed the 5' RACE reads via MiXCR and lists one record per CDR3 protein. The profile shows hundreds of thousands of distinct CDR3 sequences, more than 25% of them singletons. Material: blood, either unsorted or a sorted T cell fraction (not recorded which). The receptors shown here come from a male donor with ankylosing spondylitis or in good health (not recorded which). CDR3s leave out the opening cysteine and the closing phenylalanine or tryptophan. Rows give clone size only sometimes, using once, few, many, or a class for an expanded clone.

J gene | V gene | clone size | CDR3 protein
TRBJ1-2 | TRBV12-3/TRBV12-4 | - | ASSYDRAGYT
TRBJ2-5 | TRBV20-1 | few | SASRSQETQY
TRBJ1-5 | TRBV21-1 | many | ASSSFRGALSNQPQH
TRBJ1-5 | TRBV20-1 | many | SARGIGNQPQH
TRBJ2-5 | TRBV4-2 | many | ASSQPGQGIPAGGSETQY
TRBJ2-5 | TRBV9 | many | ASSVGPWETQY
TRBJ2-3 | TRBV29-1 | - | SVGSGSMADTQY
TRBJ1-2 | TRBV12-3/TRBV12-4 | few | ASSLDYYGYT
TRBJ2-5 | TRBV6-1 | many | ASSNYGGQTQY
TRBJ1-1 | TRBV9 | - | ASSGLLGGQPQAF
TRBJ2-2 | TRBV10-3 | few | AISLKTTSGSNTGELF
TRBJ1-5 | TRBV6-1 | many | ASSPGQGRNQPQH
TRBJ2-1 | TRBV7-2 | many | ASSLETGTVI
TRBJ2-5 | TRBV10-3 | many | ASGTGRKETQY
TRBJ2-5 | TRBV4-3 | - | ASSQDRGHRVETQY
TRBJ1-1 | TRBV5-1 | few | ASSIEGNTEAF
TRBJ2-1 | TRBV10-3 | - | AISFAGGSPSGSSYNEQF
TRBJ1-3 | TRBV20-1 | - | SARDRAGNTIY
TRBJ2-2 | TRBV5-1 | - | ASSGDRGDAGELF
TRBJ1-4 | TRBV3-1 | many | ASSQGASEKLF